This note documents a single T cell receptor (beta chain) sequence. Its matching antigen is unknown. Treatment given: oral pan-JAK inhibitor, 5-10 mg twice daily. PBMC-derived CD4+ and CD8+ T cells were sorted. This specimen comes from a study of CD8+ T cells in alopecia areata. The study's findings and limits: Within the top 100, expanded CD8+ clones significantly decreased with tofacitinib, as did scalp clonality.

CDR1 MDHEN and CDR2 SYDVKM come from the germline V gene. This CDR3 region has 12 residues. The germline V and J ends were trimmed by 5 bases and 7 bases, with 11 bases remaining between them. Following extraction, RNA underwent reverse transcription to cDNA, which served as the sequencing template. Sequencing was performed with immunoSEQ multiplex PCR; in TCRdb, only in-frame clones are kept and a portion is missing. There are 95,000 to 150,000 clones in the sample; around 63% occur only once, and around 5.7% lies in the top ten. This clonotype was sampled from a human donor with alopecia areata. Sequenced material: CD4+ T cells sorted from blood, taken at week 4, from a patient treated with tofacitinib. The chain joins TRBV28 to TRBJ1-1, with a weak D call TRBD1 (5 bases). The CDR3 DNA is TGTGCCAGCAGTCCTCAGGGATTTGAAGCTTTCTTT. This codes for CASSPQGFEAFF. Together with reference TRBV28 and TRBJ1-1, the CDR3 gives the full variable domain: DVKVTQSSRYLVKRTGEKVFLECVQDMDHENMFWYRQDPGLGLRLIYFSYDVKMKEKGDIPEGYSVSREKKERFSLILESASTNQTSMYLCASSPQGFEAFFGQGTRLTVV.